The sequence of this TCR beta chain was determined in a study of regulatory T cells in long-lasting Graves disease. Arm-PCR of CDR3 regions with iRepertoire HTBI primers generated TCR beta libraries. Per the original methods: Analysis of the samples identified 50 to 70 TRBV and about 14 TRBJ segments. TCRdb called the multiplex PCR reads again in MiXCR, with one record for every CDR3 protein. These V and J calls are TCRdb output, not the study's own analysis. The profile shows roughly 500,000 distinct CDR3 sequences, 20% to 25% of them singletons. Time point given: persistent/refractory GD, antithyroid drugs over 5 years with positive TRAb. PBMCs were the source of the RNA used for TCR sequencing. The sample in question was peripheral blood mononuclear cells (PBMCs), obtained when the disease was refractory, from a patient treated with antithyroid drugs. The receptor was isolated from a female donor with Graves disease.

The CDR3 nucleotides are TGTGCCTGGAGTTCGGGGACAGGGACCTACGAGCAGTACTTC. This encodes CAWSSGTGTYEQYF. The chain employs TRBV30 and TRBJ2-7; 9 positions match TRBD1. This CDR3 contains 14 residues. With 2 bases clipped from V and 2 bases from J, the junction kept 4 bases outside the gene matches. The germline CDR1 and CDR2 sequences are GTSNPN and SVGIG (reference sequence). Based on the CDR3 plus reference TRBV30 and TRBJ2-7, the full variable domain is SQTIHQWPATLVQPVGSPLSLECTVEGTSNPNLYWYRQAAGRGLQLLFYSVGIGQISSEVPQNLSASRPQDRQFILSSKKLLLSDSGFYLCAWSSGTGTYEQYFGPGTRLTVT.